These 7 T cell receptor beta chains were all obtained from the same sample, sequenced in a study of cytomegalovirus exposure and HLA in healthy donors. The PCR contained 60 Vbeta and 13 Jbeta primers. Sequencing was performed with immunoSEQ multiplex PCR; in TCRdb, only in-frame clones are kept and a portion is missing. Of over 35,000 clones detected, approximately 70% appear once; the ten largest clones hold roughly 4%. The material sequenced was PBMCs. Source of these receptors: a man aged 35 to 55 in good health and CMV-seronegative.

The chain couples TRBV2 to TRBJ1-6; a weak D match, TRBD1 (6 bases). Germline values: CDR1 SNHLY, CDR2 FYNNEI. Trimming cost V 6 bases and J 6 bases, with 12 bases left between them. This CDR3 region has 14 residues. In nucleotides, the CDR3 is TGTGCCAGCAGAAGCAGGGGTGGTAATTCACCCCTCCACTTT. It yields the protein CASRSRGGNSPLHF.

The V gene is TRBV28, the J gene TRBJ1-6, with D uncertain. Trimming removed 3 bases at V and 7 bases at J, with 10 bases between. The CDR3 consists of 14 residues. Looked up from germline, CDR1 is MDHEN and CDR2 is SYDVKM. CDR3 nucleotide sequence: TGTGCCAGCAGTTTCTCTAAGTGGAATTCACCCCTCCACTTT. Its translation is CASSFSKWNSPLHF.

J is TRBJ2-5 and V is TRBV5-4; 14 bases align to TRBD2. Germline V CDR1 and CDR2: SGHNT, YYREEE (reference sequence). This CDR3 is 15 amino acids long. V trimming: 5 bases; J trimming: 4 bases; junction bases outside the gene matches: 4. CDR3 loop: CASRTSGGALETQYF. In nucleotides, the CDR3 is TGTGCCAGCAGGACTAGCGGGGGGGCCCTAGAGACCCAGTACTTC.

The chain uses TRBV11-3 and TRBJ2-2; TRBD1 agrees at 8 bases. The V gene's germline CDR1 is SGHNT and CDR2 YENEEA. CDR3 length: 14 residues. Trimming took 7 bases from V and 4 from J; bases not matched to a gene: 5. CDR3 DNA sequence: TGTGCCAGCACCGCAACAGGGGGCACCGGGGAGCTGTTTTTT. It is translated as CASTATGGTGELFF.

Points on this clone: Sequence at one end of the junction differs from germline and may be a read error. The chain is built from TRBV7-7 and TRBJ2-2; 8 bases are shared with TRBD2. Germline V gives CDR1 SSHAT, CDR2 FNYEAQ (reference sequence). The CDR3 consists of 14 residues. CDR3 residues: CASSPGLAGGELFF. The CDR3 DNA reads TGTGCTAGCAGCCCCGGACTAGCTGGCGGGGAGCTGTTTTTT.

The chain recombines TRBV7-2 with TRBJ1-3; no reliable D call. The germline gives CDR1 SGHTA, CDR2 FQGNSA. Trimming left V 8 bases short and J 4 bases short, with 12 bases between. The CDR3 runs to 13 residues. The CDR3 DNA is TGTGCCAGCTTGCCCTCAGGAGGAAACACCATATATTTT. Its protein product is CASLPSGGNTIYF.

This clone showed up just a few times. V usage is TRBV11-2 and J usage is TRBJ2-3; D possibly corresponds to TRBD2 (5 bases). V was clipped by 1 base and J by 2 bases, with 13 bases between them. The CDR3 length is 16 residues. Germline-derived CDR1 and CDR2 are SGHAT and FQNNGV. For the CDR3, the DNA is TGTGCCAGCAGCTTAGGGACCATACGGGACACAGATACGCAGTATTTT. Protein: CASSLGTIRDTDTQYF.